This TCR beta chain was captured in a study of blood T cell repertoires in COVID-19. About the research overall: T cells, B-cell-depleted T cells, or PBMCs supplied cDNA or gDNA.

Study members were between 18 and 89 years old and lived in about two dozen US regions. Donors of Cohort 3 who recovered were those that had two negative PCRs, clearance, or symptom resolution. The assay was immunoSEQ multiplex PCR, and TCRdb's table has in-frame clones only and misses some. Here the sample spans under 300,000 clones, under 90% being singletons. Germline V gene sequence: CDR1 MGHRA, CDR2 YSYEKL. The ends were cut back, 3 bases at V and 7 bases at J, with 12 bases in the middle. The CDR3 spans 13 residues. The sequenced material came from PBMCs or T cells enriched from blood (not recorded which). The chain employs TRBV4-1 and TRBJ1-1; weak D call: TRBD1 (6 bases). The clonotype comes from a young man who had recovered from COVID-19. CDR3: CASSQRDTDEAFF. CDR3 sequence (DNA): TGCGCCAGCAGCCAGAGGGACACGGATGAAGCTTTCTTT.